The entry below gives a single T cell receptor (beta chain) sequence along with its context. This table comes from immunoSEQ multiplex PCR, and its TCRdb copy is limited to in-frame clones, with some not included. Found here are about 180,000 clones, 89% of them singletons; the top ten hold about 2.1%. This specimen comes from a study of blood T cell repertoires in COVID-19. Study in general: Donors in the United States, Italy and Spain gave samples during acute or convalescent COVID-19.

The germline CDR1 and CDR2 sequences are MRHNA and SNTAGT. The length of the CDR3 is 13 residues. Trimming at V came to 9 bases and at J to 3 bases, leaving 5 bases not matched to a gene. This chain uses TRBV6-4 with TRBJ1-2; 9 nucleotides agree with TRBD1. The sequence derives from a woman aged 35 to 49 with acute COVID-19. Sequenced material: PBMCs or T cells enriched from blood (not recorded which). This CDR3 reads CARNHRGHYGYTF. The CDR3 DNA sequence: TGTGCCAGGAATCACAGGGGGCACTATGGCTACACCTTC.